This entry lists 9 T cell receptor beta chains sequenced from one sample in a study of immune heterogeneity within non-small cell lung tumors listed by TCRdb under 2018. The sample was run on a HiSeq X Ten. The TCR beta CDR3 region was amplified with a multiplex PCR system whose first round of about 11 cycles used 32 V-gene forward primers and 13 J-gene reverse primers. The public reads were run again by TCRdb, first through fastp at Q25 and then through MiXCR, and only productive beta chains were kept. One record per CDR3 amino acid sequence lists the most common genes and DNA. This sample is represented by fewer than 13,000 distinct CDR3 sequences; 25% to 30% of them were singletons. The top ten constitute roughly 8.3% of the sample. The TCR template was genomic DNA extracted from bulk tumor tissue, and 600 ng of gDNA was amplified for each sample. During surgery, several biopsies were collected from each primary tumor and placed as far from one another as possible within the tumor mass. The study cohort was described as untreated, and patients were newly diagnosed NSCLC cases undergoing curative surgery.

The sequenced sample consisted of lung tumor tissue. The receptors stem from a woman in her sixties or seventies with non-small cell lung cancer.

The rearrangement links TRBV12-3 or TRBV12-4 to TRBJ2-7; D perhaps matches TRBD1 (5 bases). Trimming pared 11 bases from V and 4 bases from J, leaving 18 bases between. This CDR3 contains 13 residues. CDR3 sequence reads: CAGTHGAPYEQYF. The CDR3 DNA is TGTGCCGGCACCCATGGGGCCCCATACGAGCAGTACTTC.

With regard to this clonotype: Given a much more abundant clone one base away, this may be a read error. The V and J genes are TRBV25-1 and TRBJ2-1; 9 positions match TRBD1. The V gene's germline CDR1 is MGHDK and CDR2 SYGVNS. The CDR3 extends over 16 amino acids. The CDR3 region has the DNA TGTGCCAGCAGTGAAGCGGGACAGGGCTCCTACATTGAGCAGTTCTTC. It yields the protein CASSEAGQGSYIEQFF.

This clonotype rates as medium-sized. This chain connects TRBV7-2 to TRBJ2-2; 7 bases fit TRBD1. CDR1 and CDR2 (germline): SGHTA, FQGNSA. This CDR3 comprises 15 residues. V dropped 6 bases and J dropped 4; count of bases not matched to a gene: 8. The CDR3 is CASRAARGSTGELFF. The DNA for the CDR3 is TGTGCCAGCAGAGCCGCCAGGGGGAGCACCGGGGAGCTGTTTTTT. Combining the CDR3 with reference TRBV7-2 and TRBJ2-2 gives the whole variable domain GAGVSQSPSNKVTEKGKDVELRCDPISGHTALYWYRQSLGQGLEFLIYFQGNSAPDKSGLPSDRFSAERTGGSVSTLTIQRTQQEDSAVYLCASRAARGSTGELFFGEGSRLTVL.

Here the CDR3 reads CASSLWVPGGEQFF. CDR3 nucleotide sequence: TGTGCCAGCAGTTTATGGGTGCCGGGGGGTGAGCAGTTCTTC. The chain couples TRBV12-3 or TRBV12-4 to TRBJ2-1, with 7 nucleotides matching TRBD2. Unmatched junction bases numbered 7, after V lost 2 bases and J lost 9 bases. The CDR3 is 14 amino acids.

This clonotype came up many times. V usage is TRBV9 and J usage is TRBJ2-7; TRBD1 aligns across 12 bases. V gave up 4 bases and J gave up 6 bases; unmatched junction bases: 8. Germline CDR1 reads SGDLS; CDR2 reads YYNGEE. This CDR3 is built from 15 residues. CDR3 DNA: TGTGCCAGCAGCCCGGGGGGACAGGGGGCGGGCGAGCAGTACTTC. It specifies CASSPGGQGAGEQYF.

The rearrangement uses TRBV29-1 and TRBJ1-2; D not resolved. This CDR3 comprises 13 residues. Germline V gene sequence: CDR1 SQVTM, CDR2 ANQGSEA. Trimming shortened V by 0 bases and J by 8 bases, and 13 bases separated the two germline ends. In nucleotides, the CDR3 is TGCAGCGTTGAAGATCCCTCCAACGGCGGCTACACCTTC. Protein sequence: CSVEDPSNGGYTF.

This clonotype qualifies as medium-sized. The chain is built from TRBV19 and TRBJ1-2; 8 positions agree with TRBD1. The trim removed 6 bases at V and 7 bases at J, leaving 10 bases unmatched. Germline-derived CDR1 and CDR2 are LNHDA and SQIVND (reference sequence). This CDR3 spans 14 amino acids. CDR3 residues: CASSGTGGVTGYTF. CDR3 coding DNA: TGTGCCAGTAGCGGAACAGGGGGTGTAACTGGCTACACCTTC. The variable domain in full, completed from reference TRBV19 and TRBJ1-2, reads DGGITQSPKYLFRKEGQNVTLSCEQNLNHDAMYWYRQDPGQGLRLIYYSQIVNDFQKGDIAEGYSVSREKKESFPLTVTSAQKNPTAFYLCASSGTGGVTGYTFGSGTRLTVV.

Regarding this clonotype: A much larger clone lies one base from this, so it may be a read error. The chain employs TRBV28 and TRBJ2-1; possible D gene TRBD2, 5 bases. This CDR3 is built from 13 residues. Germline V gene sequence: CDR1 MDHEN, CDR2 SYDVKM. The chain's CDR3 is CASRGSSYNGQFF. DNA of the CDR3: TGTGCCAGCAGAGGGAGCTCCTACAATGGGCAGTTCTTC.

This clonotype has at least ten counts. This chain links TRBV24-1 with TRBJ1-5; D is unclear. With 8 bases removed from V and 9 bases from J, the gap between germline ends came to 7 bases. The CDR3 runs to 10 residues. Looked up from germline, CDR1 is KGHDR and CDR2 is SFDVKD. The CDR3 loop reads CATIVGPQHF. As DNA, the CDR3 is TGTGCCACCATTGTCGGGCCCCAGCATTTT.